The rows below give T cell receptor beta chains drawn from one sample of a study of metastatic and nonmetastatic thyroid tumors. With MiXCR, TCRdb called clones anew from the PCR reads. The profile shows about 33,000 clones, approximately 17% of them singletons. Sequenced: blood. The receptor set was obtained from a female donor with papillary thyroid cancer or a benign thyroid nodule (not recorded which). Some clones in this sample may be carry-over from other donors' samples. CDR3s leave out the opening cysteine and the closing phenylalanine or tryptophan. Each record gives: clone size, J gene, V gene, CDR3 protein. Expanded clones are given a class, and other clones once, few, many or no size at all.

clone_size: -
j_call: TRBJ2-7
v_call: TRBV18
cdr3_aa: ASSPPGGVCYEQY

clone_size: many
j_call: TRBJ1-2
v_call: TRBV20-1
cdr3_aa: SARSSGVSGYDGYT

clone_size: few
j_call: TRBJ2-6
v_call: TRBV28
cdr3_aa: ASSPSRSGSNVLT

clone_size: few
j_call: TRBJ1-1
v_call: TRBV6-2/TRBV6-3
cdr3_aa: ASRKQWNTEAF

clone_size: once
j_call: TRBJ1-5
v_call: TRBV30
cdr3_aa: AWSRQVGQPQH

clone_size: -
j_call: TRBJ2-5
v_call: TRBV11-2
cdr3_aa: ASTARVLGGETQH

clone_size: many
j_call: TRBJ2-7
v_call: TRBV2
cdr3_aa: ASTYWTTYEQY

clone_size: many
j_call: TRBJ2-1
v_call: TRBV12-3/TRBV12-4
cdr3_aa: ASSLGLAYNEQF

clone_size: many
j_call: TRBJ2-1
v_call: TRBV5-4
cdr3_aa: ASSLVRQGYNEQF

clone_size: many
j_call: TRBJ2-1
v_call: TRBV3-1
cdr3_aa: ASSPFFAGGAYEQF

clone_size: -
j_call: TRBJ2-7
v_call: TRBV11-2
cdr3_aa: ASSLGATMQY

clone_size: many
j_call: TRBJ2-1
v_call: TRBV6-5
cdr3_aa: ASIPGTSGGLSYNEQF

clone_size: many
j_call: TRBJ1-3
v_call: TRBV15
cdr3_aa: ATSRDPLVSGNTIY

clone_size: medium-sized
j_call: TRBJ2-7
v_call: TRBV6-1
cdr3_aa: ASSRGQAGRASEQY

clone_size: many
j_call: TRBJ1-4
v_call: TRBV2
cdr3_aa: ASSEGQRKEKLF

clone_size: many
j_call: TRBJ1-2
v_call: TRBV15
cdr3_aa: ATSRDRRQVSGEGYT

clone_size: medium-sized
j_call: TRBJ2-2
v_call: TRBV6-2/TRBV6-3
cdr3_aa: ASSLLDTGELF

clone_size: many
j_call: TRBJ2-2
v_call: TRBV7-3
cdr3_aa: ASSLPSAGELF